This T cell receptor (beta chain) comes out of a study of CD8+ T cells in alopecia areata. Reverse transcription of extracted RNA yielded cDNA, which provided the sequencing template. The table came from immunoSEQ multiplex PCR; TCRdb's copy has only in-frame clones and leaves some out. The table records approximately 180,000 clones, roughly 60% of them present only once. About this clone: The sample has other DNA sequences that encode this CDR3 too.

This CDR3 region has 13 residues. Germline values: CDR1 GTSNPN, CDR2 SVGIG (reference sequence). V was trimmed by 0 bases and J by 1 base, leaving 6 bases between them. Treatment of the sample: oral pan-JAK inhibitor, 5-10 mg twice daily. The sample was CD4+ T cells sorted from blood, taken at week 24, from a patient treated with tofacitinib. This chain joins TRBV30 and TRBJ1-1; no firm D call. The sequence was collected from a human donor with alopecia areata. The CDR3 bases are TGTGCCTGGAGTGTGGGCGGGAACACTGAAGCTTTCTTT. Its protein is CAWSVGGNTEAFF. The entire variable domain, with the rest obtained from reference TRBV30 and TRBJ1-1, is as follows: SQTIHQWPATLVQPVGSPLSLECTVEGTSNPNLYWYRQAAGRGLQLLFYSVGIGQISSEVPQNLSASRPQDRQFILSSKKLLLSDSGFYLCAWSVGGNTEAFFGQGTRLTVV.